This is a list of T cell receptor beta chains from one sample in a study of blood T cell repertoires in COVID-19. Profiling relied on immunoSEQ multiplex PCR, and the TCRdb table lists in-frame clones only, not all of them. The data contain about 100,000 clones, 88% of them singletons. The sequencing input was peripheral blood. The receptors here all came from a human donor in a cohort sampled during active COVID-19. The CDR3 runs from the conserved cysteine through the conserved F or W. A D gene is named only where the DNA matches it firmly. Clone sizes are given selectively: once, few, many, or a class where the clone is expanded.

j_gene: TRBJ2-7
d_gene: TRBD2
v_gene: TRBV5-4
abundance: NA
CDR3nt: TGTGCCAGCAGTTTGGGACTAGCGGGAGTTTACGAGCAGTACTTC
CDR3aa: CASSLGLAGVYEQYF

j_gene: TRBJ1-1
d_gene: TRBD1
v_gene: TRBV29-1
abundance: NA
CDR3nt: TGCAGCGTCGCAGGGGGGTACACTGAAGCTTTCTTT
CDR3aa: CSVAGGYTEAFF

j_gene: TRBJ2-3
d_gene: TRBD2
v_gene: TRBV19
abundance: NA
CDR3nt: TGTGCCAGTAGAAAGCGGGGTCACACAGATACGCAGTATTTT
CDR3aa: CASRKRGHTDTQYF

j_gene: TRBJ2-1
d_gene: TRBD2
v_gene: TRBV3-1/TRBV3-2
abundance: NA
CDR3nt: TGTGCCAGCAGCCCAACGGGGGGACTAGCGGGCAATGAGCAGTTCTTC
CDR3aa: CASSPTGGLAGNEQFF

j_gene: TRBJ2-7
d_gene: TRBD1
v_gene: TRBV6-6
abundance: NA
CDR3nt: TGTGCCAGCAGTACCGGACAGGGTTCCTACGAGCAGTACTTC
CDR3aa: CASSTGQGSYEQYF

j_gene: TRBJ2-1
d_gene: TRBD2
v_gene: TRBV7-9
abundance: NA
CDR3nt: TGTGCCAGCAGTTTTGGACTAGCGGGAGGTGAGCAGTTCTTC
CDR3aa: CASSFGLAGGEQFF

j_gene: TRBJ2-2
d_gene: TRBD1
v_gene: TRBV14
abundance: NA
CDR3nt: TGTGCCAGCAGCCCTTGGGGCAGGGGGTCAAGCGGGGAGCTGTTTTTT
CDR3aa: CASSPWGRGSSGELFF

j_gene: TRBJ2-1
d_gene: TRBD2
v_gene: TRBV29-1
abundance: NA
CDR3nt: TGCAGCGTCGCAGCGGGACCCGATGAGCAGTTCTTC
CDR3aa: CSVAAGPDEQFF

j_gene: TRBJ2-2
d_gene: NA
v_gene: TRBV7-2
abundance: NA
CDR3nt: TGTGCCAGCAGCTCGGGACTGGCGAACACCGGGGAGCTGTTTTTT
CDR3aa: CASSSGLANTGELFF

j_gene: TRBJ1-1
d_gene: NA
v_gene: TRBV11-2
abundance: NA
CDR3nt: TGTGCCAGCAGCTTAGTCGGACAGATACTGAACACTGAAGCTTTCTTT
CDR3aa: CASSLVGQILNTEAFF

j_gene: TRBJ1-2
d_gene: NA
v_gene: TRBV3-1/TRBV3-2
abundance: NA
CDR3nt: TGTGCCAGCAGCCAAGATCCCACAGGGTGGAACTATGGCTACACCTTC
CDR3aa: CASSQDPTGWNYGYTF

j_gene: TRBJ1-1
d_gene: TRBD1
v_gene: TRBV12-3/TRBV12-4
abundance: NA
CDR3nt: TGTGCCAACCGCAGGGGGACTGAAGCTTTCTTT
CDR3aa: CANRRGTEAFF

j_gene: TRBJ2-1
d_gene: NA
v_gene: TRBV2
abundance: NA
CDR3nt: TGTGCCAGCATCAGGACAGACTCCTACAATGAGCAGTTCTTC
CDR3aa: CASIRTDSYNEQFF

j_gene: TRBJ2-2
d_gene: NA
v_gene: TRBV29-1
abundance: NA
CDR3nt: TGCAGCGCCTTCTCACTTACGAACACCGGGGAGCTGTTTTTT
CDR3aa: CSAFSLTNTGELFF

j_gene: TRBJ2-2
d_gene: NA
v_gene: TRBV25-1
abundance: NA
CDR3nt: TGTGCCAGCAGTGATCTAGCTAACACCGGGGAGCTGTTTTTT
CDR3aa: CASSDLANTGELFF

j_gene: TRBJ1-5
d_gene: NA
v_gene: TRBV6-2/TRBV6-3
abundance: once
CDR3nt: TGTGCCAGCAGTTACACCGTACACCCCGGGACACCTATCTATAGCAATCAGCCCCAGCATTTT
CDR3aa: CASSYTVHPGTPIYSNQPQHF

j_gene: TRBJ1-3
d_gene: NA
v_gene: TRBV11-2
abundance: NA
CDR3nt: TGTGCCAGCAGCTTAGAATCCTTTAACACCATATATTTT
CDR3aa: CASSLESFNTIYF

j_gene: TRBJ2-1
d_gene: NA
v_gene: TRBV5-1
abundance: NA
CDR3nt: TGCGCCAGCAGAGCAAATATCTATCGGGATGAGCAGTTCTTC
CDR3aa: CASRANIYRDEQFF

j_gene: TRBJ2-1
d_gene: NA
v_gene: TRBV19
abundance: NA
CDR3nt: TGTGCCAGTGGTTCGGGGTCTGAGCAGTTCTTC
CDR3aa: CASGSGSEQFF

j_gene: TRBJ1-2
d_gene: TRBD1
v_gene: TRBV6-5
abundance: NA
CDR3nt: TGTGCCAGCAGTTATTCCCAGGGGGTTGGAGGCTACACCTTC
CDR3aa: CASSYSQGVGGYTF

j_gene: TRBJ2-3
d_gene: NA
v_gene: TRBV28
abundance: NA
CDR3nt: TGTGCCAGCAGTAGAGGTCGAACGATGGTCACAGATACGCAGTATTTT
CDR3aa: CASSRGRTMVTDTQYF

j_gene: TRBJ2-7
d_gene: TRBD1
v_gene: TRBV28
abundance: NA
CDR3nt: TGTGCCAGCAAGGGGGCGTACGAGCAGTACTTC
CDR3aa: CASKGAYEQYF

j_gene: TRBJ1-4
d_gene: NA
v_gene: TRBV14
abundance: NA
CDR3nt: TGTGCCAGCAGTGGGTATCTAAAGACAGAACTGTTTTTT
CDR3aa: CASSGYLKTELFF

j_gene: TRBJ1-2
d_gene: NA
v_gene: TRBV19
abundance: NA
CDR3nt: TGTGCCAGTACCCTAGGGGTAGACTCTGGCTACACCTTC
CDR3aa: CASTLGVDSGYTF

j_gene: TRBJ1-1
d_gene: NA
v_gene: TRBV4-2
abundance: NA
CDR3nt: TGTGCCAGCAGCCAAGGAGAAGAGAACACTGAAGCTTTCTTT
CDR3aa: CASSQGEENTEAFF

j_gene: TRBJ2-6
d_gene: TRBD1
v_gene: TRBV4-2
abundance: NA
CDR3nt: TGTGCCAGCAGCCTCCGATATCCAGGACAGGGGGCTTCTGGGGCCAACGTCCTGACTTTC
CDR3aa: CASSLRYPGQGASGANVLTF

j_gene: TRBJ2-5
d_gene: TRBD2
v_gene: TRBV7-8
abundance: NA
CDR3nt: TGTGCCAGCAGCTCGAGCGGGACCTGGAAGACCCAGTACTTC
CDR3aa: CASSSSGTWKTQYF

j_gene: TRBJ2-7
d_gene: TRBD1
v_gene: TRBV27
abundance: NA
CDR3nt: TGTGCCACCCACTCGGACAGGGGAAGGTACGAGCAGTACTTC
CDR3aa: CATHSDRGRYEQYF

j_gene: TRBJ2-7
d_gene: NA
v_gene: TRBV27
abundance: NA
CDR3nt: TGTGCCAGCAGTTTAAGTAGGAGGACCTACGAGCAGTACTTC
CDR3aa: CASSLSRRTYEQYF

j_gene: TRBJ1-1
d_gene: NA
v_gene: TRBV7-2
abundance: NA
CDR3nt: TGTGCCAGCAGCTTAATGTGGGGGGGGATGAACACTGAAGCTTTCTTT
CDR3aa: CASSLMWGGMNTEAFF

j_gene: TRBJ1-6
d_gene: NA
v_gene: TRBV5-4
abundance: NA
CDR3nt: TGTGCCAGCAGCTTCATCGGAGTTAATAATTCACCCCTCCACTTT
CDR3aa: CASSFIGVNNSPLHF

j_gene: TRBJ2-2
d_gene: NA
v_gene: TRBV4-1
abundance: NA
CDR3nt: TGCGCCAGCAGCCAAGCCCCTATTCTTCCCACCGGGGAGCTGTTTTTT
CDR3aa: CASSQAPILPTGELFF

j_gene: TRBJ2-3
d_gene: TRBD2
v_gene: TRBV5-1
abundance: few
CDR3nt: TGCGCCAGCAGCTTGCGGTCTAGCGGGAGCACAGATACGCAGTATTTT
CDR3aa: CASSLRSSGSTDTQYF

j_gene: TRBJ1-3
d_gene: NA
v_gene: TRBV3-1/TRBV3-2
abundance: NA
CDR3nt: TGTGCCAGCAGCCCTCATGGGCAGGGGAGCTCTGGAAACACCATATATTTT
CDR3aa: CASSPHGQGSSGNTIYF

j_gene: TRBJ1-5
d_gene: NA
v_gene: TRBV7-9
abundance: NA
CDR3nt: TGTGCCAGCAGCTTACCCGAACAGGGACAGCCCCAGCATTTT
CDR3aa: CASSLPEQGQPQHF

j_gene: TRBJ1-5
d_gene: TRBD1
v_gene: TRBV5-1
abundance: few
CDR3nt: TGCGCCAGCAGCCCAACAGGGGCCGGGCAGCCCCAGCATTTT
CDR3aa: CASSPTGAGQPQHF

j_gene: TRBJ1-5
d_gene: TRBD1
v_gene: TRBV28
abundance: NA
CDR3nt: TGTGCCAGCAGTTTAAGACAGGGTGATCAGCCCCAGCATTTT
CDR3aa: CASSLRQGDQPQHF

j_gene: TRBJ1-2
d_gene: NA
v_gene: TRBV7-2
abundance: NA
CDR3nt: TGTGCCAGCAGCTCCGCACGGGGATCCTATGGCTACACCTTC
CDR3aa: CASSSARGSYGYTF

j_gene: TRBJ2-7
d_gene: TRBD1
v_gene: TRBV7-6
abundance: NA
CDR3nt: TGTGCCAGCAGCTTAGCGCCGACAGGGAGCTACGAGCAGTACTTC
CDR3aa: CASSLAPTGSYEQYF

j_gene: TRBJ2-3
d_gene: TRBD2
v_gene: TRBV28
abundance: NA
CDR3nt: TGTGCCACAAGACTAGCGGGAGTATCAGATACGCAGTATTTT
CDR3aa: CATRLAGVSDTQYF

j_gene: TRBJ2-7
d_gene: TRBD1
v_gene: TRBV5-4
abundance: NA
CDR3nt: TGTGCCAGCAGCACGCAAGGGACAGGTTCCTACGAGCAGTACTTC
CDR3aa: CASSTQGTGSYEQYF

j_gene: TRBJ1-2
d_gene: NA
v_gene: TRBV27
abundance: NA
CDR3nt: TGTGCCAGCAGTTACCAGGGTCGCTACACCTTC
CDR3aa: CASSYQGRYTF

j_gene: TRBJ2-7
d_gene: TRBD2
v_gene: TRBV6-1
abundance: NA
CDR3nt: TGTGCCAGCAGTGAAGCGGCTAGCGGGAGTTCTTACTACGAGCAGTACTTC
CDR3aa: CASSEAASGSSYYEQYF

j_gene: TRBJ2-3
d_gene: TRBD2
v_gene: TRBV11-3
abundance: NA
CDR3nt: TGTGCCAGCAGCCCGAGACTAGCGGGAGACCCCACAGATACGCAGTATTTT
CDR3aa: CASSPRLAGDPTDTQYF

j_gene: TRBJ1-4
d_gene: TRBD1
v_gene: TRBV28
abundance: NA
CDR3nt: TGTGCCAGCGGGATCAGACAGGGTAAACCCCCGTCCGGAAAACTGTTTTTT
CDR3aa: CASGIRQGKPPSGKLFF

j_gene: TRBJ1-1
d_gene: TRBD1
v_gene: TRBV5-3
abundance: NA
CDR3nt: TGTGCCAGAAGCCCGACAGGGATGAACACTGAAGCTTTCTTT
CDR3aa: CARSPTGMNTEAFF

j_gene: TRBJ2-5
d_gene: TRBD2
v_gene: TRBV5-1
abundance: NA
CDR3nt: TGCGCCAGCAGATCACCTAGCGGGAGCGGGGAGACCCAGTACTTC
CDR3aa: CASRSPSGSGETQYF

j_gene: TRBJ2-7
d_gene: NA
v_gene: TRBV7-9
abundance: NA
CDR3nt: TGTGCCAGCAGCTGGGGGCAGGACGACTACGAGCAGTACTTC
CDR3aa: CASSWGQDDYEQYF

j_gene: TRBJ2-1
d_gene: TRBD2
v_gene: TRBV9
abundance: NA
CDR3nt: TGTGCCAGCAGCGTAGAGTTAGCGGGTGGTAATGAGCAGTTCTTC
CDR3aa: CASSVELAGGNEQFF

j_gene: TRBJ2-1
d_gene: TRBD2
v_gene: TRBV29-1
abundance: many
CDR3nt: TGCAGCGGTCAGGGACTAGCGGGAGGGGGAAGGTCCTACAATGAGCAGTTCTTC
CDR3aa: CSGQGLAGGGRSYNEQFF

j_gene: TRBJ2-2
d_gene: TRBD2
v_gene: TRBV7-6
abundance: once
CDR3nt: TGTGCCAGCAGCTTAGTAGCGGGAGGCTTTTACACCGGGGAGCTGTTTTTT
CDR3aa: CASSLVAGGFYTGELFF

j_gene: TRBJ2-3
d_gene: NA
v_gene: TRBV19
abundance: NA
CDR3nt: TGTGCCAGTAGTCTAGGGACTTCAGATACGCAGTATTTT
CDR3aa: CASSLGTSDTQYF

j_gene: TRBJ2-5
d_gene: NA
v_gene: TRBV12-1
abundance: once
CDR3nt: TGTGCCAGCAGCTTTGCGCCTAGGGCTAGCGGGAGTCCCTTTCGCGAGACCCAGTACTTC
CDR3aa: CASSFAPRASGSPFRETQYF

j_gene: TRBJ2-5
d_gene: TRBD2
v_gene: TRBV28
abundance: NA
CDR3nt: TGTGCCAGCAGTTTTCGAGGGAGGGCCGCTGAGACCCAGTACTTC
CDR3aa: CASSFRGRAAETQYF

j_gene: TRBJ2-7
d_gene: TRBD1
v_gene: TRBV30
abundance: NA
CDR3nt: TGTGCCTGGAGCCCCTCTCAAACAGGGGGAGAGCAGTACTTC
CDR3aa: CAWSPSQTGGEQYF

j_gene: TRBJ2-2
d_gene: TRBD1
v_gene: TRBV4-2
abundance: NA
CDR3nt: TGTGCCAGCAGCCAAGAGGAGGACAGGGGGCTTCGTACCGGGGAGCTGTTTTTT
CDR3aa: CASSQEEDRGLRTGELFF

j_gene: TRBJ2-1
d_gene: NA
v_gene: TRBV2
abundance: NA
CDR3nt: TGTGCCAGCGGCTTACATGCTGAGCAGTTCTTC
CDR3aa: CASGLHAEQFF

j_gene: TRBJ2-7
d_gene: TRBD1
v_gene: TRBV6-5
abundance: NA
CDR3nt: TGTGCCAGCAGGGGGACAGGGCTCTACGAGCAGTACTTC
CDR3aa: CASRGTGLYEQYF

j_gene: TRBJ2-3
d_gene: NA
v_gene: TRBV18
abundance: NA
CDR3nt: TGTGCCAGCTCACTCGTCTACACAGATACGCAGTATTTT
CDR3aa: CASSLVYTDTQYF

j_gene: TRBJ2-2
d_gene: NA
v_gene: TRBV11-2
abundance: NA
CDR3nt: TGTGCCAGCAGCTTAGTTCCAGACAGGAACACCGGGGAGCTGTTTTTT
CDR3aa: CASSLVPDRNTGELFF